What follows are 24 T cell receptor beta chains derived from one specimen sequenced in a study of a mutant IDH1 vaccine in newly diagnosed glioma. Libraries were prepared by immunoSEQ multiplex PCR; TCRdb keeps only in-frame clonotypes and omits some of them. The data contain tens of thousands of clones, around 76% of them seen just once; the ten biggest clones take up around 6.6%. These receptors' targets are unknown. Stated time point: week 23, last vaccination. Doses consisted of 300 ug of mutant IDH1 20-mer peptide each, paired with topical imiquimod. Sequences were derived from PBMCs, sampled from a glioma patient whose treatment included an IDH1 peptide vaccine. All receptors come from a woman aged 40 to 55 with glioma. Some clones in this sample may be carry-over from other donors' samples.

The chain couples TRBV6-4 to TRBJ1-2; a weak D match, TRBD1 (6 bases). This CDR3 has 12 amino acids. Germline CDR1 MRHNA, CDR2 SNTAGT. V was clipped by 10 bases and J by 8 bases, with 17 bases between them. The CDR3 DNA follows: TGTGCCACCGTAGGGGGGCATGACGGCTACACCTTC. Its translation: CATVGGHDGYTF.

The CDR3 loop reads CASSGSNPPYEQYF. CDR3 DNA sequence: TGTGCCAGCAGCGGTAGCAATCCTCCCTACGAGCAGTACTTC. V is TRBV6-5 and J is TRBJ2-7, with D uncertain. V was pared by 6 bases and J by 2 bases, with 14 bases between. Germline loops: CDR1 MNHEY, CDR2 SVGAGI. This CDR3 has 14 amino acids.

The chain has TRBV7-2 and TRBJ2-7, with 10 bases identical to TRBD2. From germline, CDR1 is SGHTA and CDR2 FQGNSA. The CDR3 is 15 residues long. V lost 4 bases, J lost 3 bases, and 6 bases stayed unmatched. The CDR3 region is CASSSSSGGFYEQYF. CDR3 coding DNA: TGTGCCAGCAGCTCCTCTAGCGGGGGATTCTACGAGCAGTACTTC.

This clone was found a few times. The chain is built from TRBV7-8 and TRBJ2-1; the D is unclear. This CDR3 has 13 residues. Deletions cut 4 bases from V and 4 bases from J, with 8 bases between. The germline CDR1 and CDR2 sequences are SGHVS and FQNEAQ. CDR3 bases: TGTGCCAGCAGCTATGGACCTTACAATGAGCAGTTCTTC. Translated, it gives CASSYGPYNEQFF.

V and J are TRBV7-9 and TRBJ1-1, with 7 bases identical to TRBD1. This CDR3 spans 14 amino acids. Germline loops: CDR1 SEHNR, CDR2 FQNEAQ (reference sequence). V was pared by 7 bases and J by 6 bases, with 11 bases of the junction left unmatched. This CDR3 reads CASNPFTGAPEAFF. The CDR3 DNA reads as TGTGCCAGCAACCCCTTTACAGGGGCCCCTGAAGCTTTCTTT.

This clone was detected only a few times. The rearrangement joins TRBV9 to TRBJ1-1, with D unclear. CDR1 is SGDLS, CDR2 YYNGEE, per germline. V gave up 6 bases and J gave up 5 bases, with 8 bases separating them. This CDR3 has 11 amino acids. In DNA form, the CDR3 reads TGTGCCAGCACCCCCCTAACTGAAGCTTTCTTT. Protein product: CASTPLTEAFF. The full variable domain, with the rest looked up from reference TRBV9 and TRBJ1-1, is DSGVTQTPKHLITATGQRVTLRCSPRSGDLSVYWYQQSLDQGLQFLIQYYNGEERAKGNILERFSAQQFPDLHSELNLSSLELGDSALYFCASTPLTEAFFGQGTRLTVV.

V is TRBV29-1 and J is TRBJ2-2; D could derive from TRBD1 or TRBD2 (5 bases each). Germline CDR1 SQVTM, CDR2 ANQGSEA. V was trimmed by 6 bases and J by 0 bases, leaving 11 bases between them. The CDR3 length is 14 residues. DNA for the CDR3: TGCAGCGTGAGGGACGTCGCGAACACCGGGGAGCTGTTTTTT. Protein product: CSVRDVANTGELFF.

This clone was detected a few times. This chain connects TRBV5-1 to TRBJ2-1; a weak D match, TRBD2 (5 bases). Germline values: CDR1 SGHRS, CDR2 YFSETQ. The CDR3 loop spans 17 amino acids. V was pared by 0 bases and J by 0 bases, with 13 bases between. CDR3 DNA sequence: TGCGCCAGCAGCTTGGATCGGCGGGTTAGCTCCTACAATGAGCAGTTCTTC. Residues: CASSLDRRVSSYNEQFF.

The chain joins TRBV5-1 to TRBJ1-2; weak D call: TRBD1 (6 bases). This CDR3 comprises 13 residues. V lost 4 bases and J lost 4, with 11 bases in between. The germline CDR1 and CDR2 sequences are SGHRS and YFSETQ. The CDR3 here is CASSGGQIYGYTF. CDR3 DNA: TGCGCCAGCAGCGGTGGACAGATCTATGGCTACACCTTC.

The rearrangement links TRBV7-2 to TRBJ2-1; TRBD1 is a possible D gene (5 bases). This CDR3 is 13 amino acids long. Between the trimmed V and J ends, which lost 9 bases and 6 bases, there was a span of 15 bases. Germline CDR1 and CDR2: SGHTA and FQGNSA. CDR3 sequence: CASTPSRGNEQFF. The CDR3 bases are TGTGCCAGTACCCCAAGTAGGGGCAATGAGCAGTTCTTC.

V usage is TRBV6-5 and J usage is TRBJ1-5, with D possibly being TRBD1 (6 bases). Germline assignment: CDR1 MNHEY and CDR2 SVGAGI. Trimming removed 5 bases at V and 6 bases at J, with 14 bases between. The CDR3 runs 14 residues. The CDR3 nucleotides read TGTGCCAGCAGTCCCTATGGGGGCGGTCAGCCCCAGCATTTT. It encodes CASSPYGGGQPQHF.

V is TRBV19 and J is TRBJ2-7, with TRBD2 matching 9 bases. Germline V lookup: CDR1 LNHDA, CDR2 SQIVND (reference sequence). V was clipped by 6 bases and J by 6 bases; unmatched bases: 9. The CDR3 has 14 residues. In DNA form, the CDR3 reads TGTGCCAGTAGCCTGAGCCGCGGGAGGGGCGAGCAGTACTTC. The encoded protein is CASSLSRGRGEQYF.

The chain recombines TRBV7-6 with TRBJ1-4; possible D gene TRBD1, 6 bases. Germline lookup yields CDR1 SGHVS and CDR2 FNYEAQ. The ends were cut back, 3 bases at V and 0 bases at J, with 14 bases in the middle. The CDR3 runs to 17 residues. The CDR3 DNA sequence: TGTGCCAGCAGCTTCGCGGCAGGGGCTGCAACTAATGAAAAACTGTTTTTT. Protein sequence: CASSFAAGAATNEKLFF.

A single count supports this clone. The rearrangement uses TRBV7-2 and TRBJ1-1; D call uncertain. The germline V gene has CDR1 SGHTA and CDR2 FQGNSA. CDR3 size: 16 residues. With 9 bases removed from V and 1 base from J, the gap between germline ends came to 21 bases. The CDR3 reads CASGKSGQRSNTEAFF. Written as DNA, the CDR3 is TGTGCCAGTGGAAAGAGTGGGCAAAGATCGAACACTGAAGCTTTCTTT.

The chain couples TRBV10-1 to TRBJ2-2; D is undetermined. The V gene's germline CDR1 is WNHNN and CDR2 SYGVQD (reference sequence). The length of the CDR3 is 12 residues. Trimming stripped 2 bases from V and 6 bases from J, with 4 bases between. The CDR3 coding sequence is TGCGCCAGCAGTGAGCCATCCGGGGAGCTGTTTTTT. Its translation: CASSEPSGELFF.

The CDR3 loop is CASSLKAGGRNEQFF. CDR3 nucleotide sequence: TGTGCCAGCAGCTTAAAGGCGGGGGGTAGAAATGAGCAGTTCTTC. This sequence joins TRBV7-3 and TRBJ2-1; the match to TRBD2 covers 8 bases. The germline CDR1 and CDR2 sequences are SGHTA and FQGTGA. The CDR3 is made up of 15 amino acids. The ends lost 1 base at V and 7 bases at J; junction bases unmatched: 6.

The V and J genes are TRBV5-5 and TRBJ1-2; D uncertain. V dropped 2 bases and J dropped 2 bases, with 7 bases sitting between them. The length of the CDR3 is 13 residues. The germline CDR1 and CDR2 sequences are SGHKS and YYEKEE (reference sequence). In DNA form, the CDR3 reads TGTGCCAGCAGCTTAACGCTAAACTATGGCTACACCTTC. It yields the protein CASSLTLNYGYTF.

The chain has TRBV2 and TRBJ2-3; TRBD1 matches at 7 bases. The length of the CDR3 is 15 residues. J lost 5 bases, V lost 4 bases, and 9 bases had no gene match. The germline CDR1 and CDR2 sequences are SNHLY and FYNNEI. CDR3 nucleotide sequence: TGTGCCAGCAGTGTGGCGAGACAGGGTGGAGATACGCAGTATTTT. Its translation is CASSVARQGGDTQYF.

This sequence joins TRBV18 and TRBJ2-5; 13 nucleotides match TRBD2. The J segment lost 3 bases and the V segment lost 3 bases, leaving 1 base of the junction unmatched. Germline V gives CDR1 KGHSH, CDR2 LQKENI. The CDR3 is 15 amino acids. For the CDR3, the DNA is TGTGCCAGCTCACCGGGGACTAGCGGGGAAGAGACCCAGTACTTC. Protein: CASSPGTSGEETQYF.

The J gene is TRBJ2-2, the V gene TRBV28; D gene unclear. Trimming cost V 3 bases and J 5 bases, with 16 bases left between them. The CDR3 has 16 amino acids. The germline CDR1 and CDR2 sequences are MDHEN and SYDVKM. CDR3 sequence (DNA): TGTGCCAGCAGTTTTATCTCTGCCGGAAGTACCGGGGAGCTGTTTTTT. This translates into CASSFISAGSTGELFF.

The rearrangement joins TRBV6-1 to TRBJ2-3, with 8 bases aligning to TRBD1. Losses at the gene ends were 3 bases for V and 1 base for J; bases not matched to a gene: 9. Germline V CDR1 and CDR2: MNHNS, SASEGT. This CDR3 is 17 amino acids long. In nucleotides, the CDR3 is TGTGCCAGCAGTGACAGGGGGCGCGATCAGGGCACAGATACGCAGTATTTT. Amino acid sequence: CASSDRGRDQGTDTQYF.

This clone was picked up one time. The chain recombines TRBV15 with TRBJ1-1; D not resolved. V was clipped by 3 bases and J by 1 base, with 9 bases between them. In germline, CDR1 is LNHNV, CDR2 YYDKDF (reference sequence). CDR3 size: 14 residues. As DNA, the CDR3 is TGTGCCACCAGCAGGAGCGCGGGGAACACTGAAGCTTTCTTT. Its translation is CATSRSAGNTEAFF.

The chain links TRBV4-3 to TRBJ2-3; D is unresolved. V shed 0 bases and J shed 5 bases, with 12 bases lying between them. This CDR3 has 15 residues. Germline V gene sequence: CDR1 LGHNA, CDR2 YSLEER. The CDR3 loop reads CASSQDLSRVDTQYF. The CDR3 DNA reads TGCGCCAGCAGCCAAGATCTGAGTCGGGTAGATACGCAGTATTTT.

With respect to this clone: The sample contains more than one DNA sequence encoding this CDR3. The V gene is TRBV5-1, the J gene TRBJ1-2; D call uncertain. The CDR3 covers 12 residues. Germline loops: CDR1 SGHRS, CDR2 YFSETQ. Deletions cut 1 base from V and 2 bases from J, with 3 bases between. The CDR3 DNA is TGCGCCAGCAGCTTGCGGAACTATGGCTACACCTTC. It codes for CASSLRNYGYTF.